This T cell receptor (beta chain) was profiled in a study of T cells in Graves' hyperthyroidism and ophthalmopathy. Study results and caveats: Ophthalmopathy was model-predicted a median roughly 6.5 months pre-onset.

It was uncontrolled infection, other autoimmune disease, pregnancy or lactation that excluded patients. Isolation of PBMCs was performed on about 10 ml fresh peripheral blood. This clonotype was counted ten times or more. Antigen: not known. The CDR3 has 16 amino acids. Germline V gene lookup returns CDR1 LGHDT and CDR2 YNNKEL (reference sequence). The V gene end was trimmed by 1 base and the J gene end by 0 bases; junction bases not matched to a gene: 1. Amplified regions were TCR beta CDR3 sequences from RNA transcripts. A set of HTBI primers served as the primers for a first-round RT-PCR of the TCR CDR3. TCRdb re-analysed the multiplex PCR reads in MiXCR, keeping a single row per CDR3 protein. The sample has a few hundred thousand distinct CDR3 sequences; roughly an eighth are singletons.

The V gene is TRBV3-1, the J gene TRBJ2-1; 9 bases map to TRBD2. Sequencing was performed on blood. This clonotype was sampled from a woman aged 18-29 years with Graves' hyperthyroidism. CDR3 bases: TGTGCCAGCAGCCAAGCTAGCGGGAACTCCTACAATGAGCAGTTCTTC. Its protein is CASSQASGNSYNEQFF.